The clone carrying this TCR beta chain was found a few times. Its specificity is not known. These data come from a study of T-cell memory formation after mild COVID-19. Using its own MiXCR run on the 5' RACE reads, TCRdb lists one record per CDR3 protein. Among roughly 510,000 distinct CDR3 sequences listed, approximately 15% were seen once. The study, taken as a whole, reports: Those CD4+ clones that contracted were mainly in CM and EM (CD8+ ones in EMRA).

The material sequenced was PBMCs or a T cell subset sorted from them (not recorded which). This clonotype originated in an adult woman who had mild COVID-19 (a few samples of this study predate the infection). Cell type and time point are not known.

CDR3 loop: CASSYRSTGLTGANVLTF. The CDR3, as DNA: TGTGCCAGCAGTTACAGATCGACAGGCTTGACTGGGGCCAACGTCCTGACTTTC. The rearrangement joins TRBV27 to TRBJ2-6; D possibly corresponds to TRBD1 (6 bases). The V and J ends lost 4 bases and 2 bases respectively, with 18 bases between them. The CDR3 spans 18 residues. CDR1 is MNHEY, CDR2 SMNVEV, per germline (reference sequence).